What follows is one T cell receptor beta chain and its context. What it binds is unknown. CD45RO negativity and positive selection for CCR7 defined naive CD8 cells, a population that excluded terminally differentiated effector memory CD45RA+ cells. The germline V gene encodes CDR1 SGHKS and CDR2 YYEKEE (reference sequence). V gave up 2 bases and J gave up 2 bases; unmatched junction bases: 7. The CDR3 is 15 residues long. These data originate in a study of shared clonotypes between healthy human individuals. Overall study results and limits: Relative to clonotypes present in all four donors, those not shared had lower generation probabilities.

Assay execution proceeded at the deep level. This table comes from immunoSEQ multiplex PCR, and its TCRdb copy is limited to in-frame clones, with some not included. Here the sample spans 550,000 to 650,000 clones, approximately 96% being singletons. The chain links TRBV5-5 to TRBJ2-7; 7 nucleotides align to TRBD2. The sequencing input was naive CD8+ T cells sorted from blood. The TCR originated in a woman aged 30 to 39 in good health. CDR3 loop: CASSFRSSGTYEQYF. Here the CDR3 DNA reads TGTGCCAGCAGCTTCCGGTCCAGCGGGACCTACGAGCAGTACTTC.